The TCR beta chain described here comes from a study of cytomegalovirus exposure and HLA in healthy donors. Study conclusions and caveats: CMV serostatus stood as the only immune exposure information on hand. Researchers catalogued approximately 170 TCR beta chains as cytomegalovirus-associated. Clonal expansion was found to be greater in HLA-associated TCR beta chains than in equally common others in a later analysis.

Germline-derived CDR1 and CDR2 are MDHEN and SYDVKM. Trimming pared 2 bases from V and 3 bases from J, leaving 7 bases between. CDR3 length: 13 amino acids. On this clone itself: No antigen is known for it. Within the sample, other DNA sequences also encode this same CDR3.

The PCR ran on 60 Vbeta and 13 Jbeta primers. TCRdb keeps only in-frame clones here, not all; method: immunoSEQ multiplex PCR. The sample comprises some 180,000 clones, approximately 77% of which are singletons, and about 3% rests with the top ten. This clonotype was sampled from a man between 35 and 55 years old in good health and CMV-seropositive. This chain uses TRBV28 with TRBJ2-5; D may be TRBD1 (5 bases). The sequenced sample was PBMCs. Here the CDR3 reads CASSLGREETQYF. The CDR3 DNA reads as TGTGCCAGCAGTTTAGGCAGGGAAGAGACCCAGTACTTC.